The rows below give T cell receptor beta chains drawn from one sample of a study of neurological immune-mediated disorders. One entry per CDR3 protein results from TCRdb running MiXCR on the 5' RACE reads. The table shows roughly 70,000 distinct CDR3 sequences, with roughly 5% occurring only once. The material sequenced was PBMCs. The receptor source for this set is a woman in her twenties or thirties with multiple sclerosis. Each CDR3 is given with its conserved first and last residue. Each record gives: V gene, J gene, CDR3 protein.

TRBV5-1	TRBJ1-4	CASSVQGAMDTNEKLFF
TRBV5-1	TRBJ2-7	CASSLGLTYEQYF
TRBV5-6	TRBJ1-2	CASSLGTASRGYTF
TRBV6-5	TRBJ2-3	CASSYTGQGVADTQYF
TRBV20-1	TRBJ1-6	CSARAGQGYNSPLNF
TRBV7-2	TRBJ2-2	CASSSPRGASGELFF
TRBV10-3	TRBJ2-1	CAISERIGGYEQFF
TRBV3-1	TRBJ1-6	CASSQGFGGADNSPLNF
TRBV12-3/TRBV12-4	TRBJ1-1	CASSSLTGWDTEAFF
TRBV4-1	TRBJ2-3	CASSQDGASGTTDTQYF
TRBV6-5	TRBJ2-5	CASSLRGAGETQYF
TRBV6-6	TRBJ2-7	CASSAGQGSYEQYF
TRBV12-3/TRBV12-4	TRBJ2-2	CASSFPPTGELFF
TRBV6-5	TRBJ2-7	CASSYPGQGSYEQYF
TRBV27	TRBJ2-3	CASRGTWGTDTQYF
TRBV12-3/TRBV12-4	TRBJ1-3	CASSRTGDGNTIYF
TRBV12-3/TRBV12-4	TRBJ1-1	CASSTGQGQAFF
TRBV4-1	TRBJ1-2	CASSQERLFYGYTF
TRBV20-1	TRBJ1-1	CSARTGVGAFF
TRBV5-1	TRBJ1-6	CASSLRQGPNSPLNF
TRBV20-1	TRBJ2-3	CSARDSQRGDTDTQYF
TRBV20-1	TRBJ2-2	CSARLAGGQTGELFF
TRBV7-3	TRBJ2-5	CASSLAGEAETQYF
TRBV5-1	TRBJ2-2	CASSLVISGGTGELFF
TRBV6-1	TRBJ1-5	CASSESGGQQPQHF
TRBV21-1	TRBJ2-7	CASQEHTTPYEQYF
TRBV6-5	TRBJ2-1	CASSRGAIGGEQFF
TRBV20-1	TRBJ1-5	CSARDQGGYQPQNF
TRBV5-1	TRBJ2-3	CASSRGGTGDTQYF
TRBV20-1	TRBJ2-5	CSAREQGQETQYF
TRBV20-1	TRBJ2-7	CSGRDNDYEQYF
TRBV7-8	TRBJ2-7	CASSLSGGGSYEQYF
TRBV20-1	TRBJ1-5	CSARDTGQYSNQPQHF
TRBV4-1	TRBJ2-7	CASSRQRGIYEQYF
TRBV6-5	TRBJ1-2	CASTPGRITGDAYTF
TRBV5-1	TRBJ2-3	CASKNVGPDTQYF
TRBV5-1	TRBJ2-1	CASSSEGLAGYNEQFF
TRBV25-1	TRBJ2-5	CASSGSGTSGEVGETQYF
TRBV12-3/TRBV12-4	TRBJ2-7	CASTPSGTGGVDEQYF
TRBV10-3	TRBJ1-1	CAISAETGKTNTEAFF
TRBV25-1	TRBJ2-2	CASTGLAGNTGELFF
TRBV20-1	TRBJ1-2	CSARGPQNGYGYTF
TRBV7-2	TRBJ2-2	CASRAGTGRTGELFF
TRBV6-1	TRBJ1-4	CASSLGRTGNNEKLFF
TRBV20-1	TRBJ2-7	CSARVRSSYEQYF
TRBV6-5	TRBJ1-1	CASSYRGRGEAFF